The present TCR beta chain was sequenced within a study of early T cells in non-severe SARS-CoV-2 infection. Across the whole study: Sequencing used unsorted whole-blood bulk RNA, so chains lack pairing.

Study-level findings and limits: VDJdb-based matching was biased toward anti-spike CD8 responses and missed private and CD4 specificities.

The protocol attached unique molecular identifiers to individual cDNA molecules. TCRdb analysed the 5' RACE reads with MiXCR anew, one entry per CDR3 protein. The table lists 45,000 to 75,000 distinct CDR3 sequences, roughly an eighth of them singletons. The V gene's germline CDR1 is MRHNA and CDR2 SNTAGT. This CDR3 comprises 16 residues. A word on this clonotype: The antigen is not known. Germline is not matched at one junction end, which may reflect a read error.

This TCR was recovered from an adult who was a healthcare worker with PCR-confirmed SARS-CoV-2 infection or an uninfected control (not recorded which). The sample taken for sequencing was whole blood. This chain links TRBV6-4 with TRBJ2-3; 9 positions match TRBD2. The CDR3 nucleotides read TGTGTCAGCAGTGACTCGAGTAGCGGGGGATCAGATACGCAGTATTTT. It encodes CVSSDSSSGGSDTQYF.